This T cell receptor beta chain is from a study of shared clonotypes between healthy human individuals. The germline V gene has CDR1 MDHEN and CDR2 SYDVKM. Trimming pared 6 bases from V and 3 bases from J, leaving 18 bases between. The CDR3 length is 15 residues. The sample holds a few counts of this clone. The table came from immunoSEQ multiplex PCR; TCRdb's copy has only in-frame clones and leaves some out. This sample carries roughly 300,000 clones, about 73% of them seen once, and the ten largest clones take 10%. Sequencing was carried out using memory CD4+ T cells sorted from blood. Subset of the sample: CD45RA-negative fraction. The sequence was obtained from a man aged 25 to 40 in good health. This chain links TRBV28 with TRBJ2-7; D ambiguous. The CDR3 nucleotides read TGTGCCAGCAGCCTCAATTATGACGGAAGCTACGAGCAGTACTTC. Translated, it gives CASSLNYDGSYEQYF.